This T cell receptor (beta chain) was sequenced for a study of response to subunit inactivated influenza vaccine. Study-wide findings and caveats: Authors suggested that a seasonal influenza vaccination recruits few new T cells each time.

Germline V gene data show CDR1 as SNHLY and CDR2 as FYNNEI. CDR3 size: 14 residues. The J segment lost 4 bases and the V segment lost 3 bases, leaving 3 bases of the junction unmatched. As regards this clonotype: As yet, its antigen is unknown.

TCRdb called the RT-PCR reads again in MiXCR, with one record for every CDR3 protein. The table lists a few hundred thousand distinct CDR3 sequences, approximately 21% of them singletons. The genes are TRBV2 and TRBJ1-5, with TRBD1 matching 7 bases. The sequence came from a man between 45 and 75 years old who received an inactivated influenza vaccine. The sample consisted of PBMCs from blood, taken about 20 months after vaccination. As DNA, the CDR3 is TGTGCCAGCAGTGACGACAGGGTAAATCAGCCCCAGCATTTT. The encoded protein is CASSDDRVNQPQHF. The full variable domain, its missing parts supplied by reference TRBV2 and TRBJ1-5, is EPEVTQTPSHQVTQMGQEVILRCVPISNHLYFYWYRQILGQKVEFLVSFYNNEISEKSEIFDDQFSVERPDGSNFTLKIRSTKLEDSAMYFCASSDDRVNQPQHFGDGTRLSIL.